This entry lists 26 T cell receptor beta chains sequenced from one sample in a study of blood T cells in healthy people across ages. It was with a sample-barcoded 5' primer and a J-beta primer mix that a second PCR of about 6 to 12 cycles was run. Each CDR3 protein gets one entry after TCRdb re-called the 5' RACE reads with MiXCR. Of about 1.7 million distinct CDR3 sequences detected, roughly 28% appear once; the ten largest clones hold roughly 8%. The sample taken for sequencing was blood. The receptors were sampled from a woman in her thirties in good health.

The V gene is TRBV5-1, the J gene TRBJ2-1; 7 positions agree with TRBD1. Trimming at V came to 4 bases and at J to 4 bases, leaving 8 bases not matched to a gene. Germline V gene data show CDR1 as SGHRS and CDR2 as YFSETQ. The CDR3 is 15 residues long. The CDR3 nucleotides are TGCGCCAGCAGCACACAGGGGATCCTTTACAATGAGCAGTTCTTC. This gives the protein CASSTQGILYNEQFF.

The rearrangement joins TRBV7-2 to TRBJ2-2; 8 bases match TRBD2. V was clipped by 1 base and J by 4 bases; unmatched bases: 5. This CDR3 is built from 16 residues. Looked up from germline, CDR1 is SGHTA and CDR2 is FQGNSA. CDR3 DNA: TGTGCCAGCAGCTTAGTTTTCGGGAGGGCCACCGGGGAGCTGTTTTTT. It translates to CASSLVFGRATGELFF.

The chain uses TRBV7-9 and TRBJ2-1, with D possibly being TRBD1 (6 bases). Germline V gene lookup returns CDR1 SEHNR and CDR2 FQNEAQ (reference sequence). The CDR3 sequence is 18 residues long. V was cut by 1 base and J by 8 bases, with 24 bases left in between. For the CDR3, the DNA is TGTGCCAGCAGCTTAGTTAAGGGGGAGTCCAAGGGAGACGATGAGCAGTTCTTC. It encodes CASSLVKGESKGDDEQFF.

With regard to this clonotype: This may be a read error: a much more frequent sequence differs by one nucleotide. The V gene is TRBV7-2, the J gene TRBJ2-1, with a tentative D call TRBD2 (6 bases). This CDR3 has 18 amino acids. CDR1 is SGHTA and CDR2 is FQGNSA in the germline V gene. The V end lost 2 bases, the J end lost 0 bases, and 17 bases lay between the germline ends. CDR3 nucleotide sequence: TGTGCCAGCAGCTTAATAGACACTAGCCGGGTCTCCTACAATGAGCAGTTCTTC. Translation: CASSLIDTSRVSYNEQFF.

The CDR3 loop reads CASSPQGPLSNQPQHF. The DNA of the CDR3 is TGTGCCAGCAGCCCACAGGGCCCCCTAAGCAATCAGCCCCAGCATTTT. The chain employs TRBV12-3 or TRBV12-4 and TRBJ1-5; perhaps TRBD1 as D (6 bases). The CDR3 has 16 amino acids. The V and J ends lost 6 bases and 1 base respectively, with 16 bases between them.

This clonotype was recorded a few times. The chain uses TRBV3-1 and TRBJ2-7, with D possibly called TRBD1 or TRBD2 (5 bases each). CDR1 and CDR2 (germline): LGHDT, YNNKEL (reference sequence). This CDR3 is built from 15 residues. V lost 4 bases to trimming and J lost 2 bases, with 15 bases between them. The CDR3 protein is CASSRNRDGTYEQYF. The CDR3 DNA is TGTGCCAGCAGCCGGAACCGGGACGGAACCTACGAGCAGTACTTC.

This clonotype was recorded only once. The V call is TRBV12-3 or TRBV12-4, the J call TRBJ1-5; D gene uncertain. V lost 3 bases and J lost 3, with 9 bases in between. The CDR3 is 14 amino acids. CDR3 amino acids: CASSFGQNNQPQHF. CDR3 DNA: TGTGCCAGCAGTTTTGGTCAGAACAATCAGCCCCAGCATTTT.

This clonotype was seen many times. The gene calls are TRBV11-1 and TRBJ1-2, with 10 nucleotides matching TRBD1. The CDR3 contains 16 residues. From germline, CDR1 is SGHAT and CDR2 FQDESV (reference sequence). Losses at the gene ends were 5 bases for V and 3 bases for J; bases not matched to a gene: 9. CDR3 nucleotides: TGTGCCAGCAGCCCAACGACAGGGGGCAATGACTATGGCTACACCTTC. It translates to CASSPTTGGNDYGYTF.

This chain uses TRBV29-1 with TRBJ1-1; no firm D call. The V and J ends lost 4 bases and 2 bases respectively, with 8 bases between them. Germline V gene lookup returns CDR1 SQVTM and CDR2 ANQGSEA. The CDR3 consists of 12 residues. For the CDR3, the DNA is TGCAGCGTTGGGCCGGTAAACACTGAAGCTTTCTTT. Amino acids: CSVGPVNTEAFF.

This clonotype was observed a handful of times. This sequence joins TRBV20-1 and TRBJ2-1, with 9 bases aligning to TRBD2. The V gene's germline CDR1 is DFQATT and CDR2 SNEGSKA (reference sequence). The CDR3 extends over 15 amino acids. The V and J ends lost 0 bases and 10 bases, in that order; junction bases with no gene match: 10. Here the CDR3 reads CSARDGGRGAGEQFF. CDR3 nucleotides: TGCAGTGCTAGAGACGGCGGGAGGGGCGCAGGGGAGCAGTTCTTC.

This sequence joins TRBV6-1 and TRBJ1-4; 11 nucleotides align to TRBD1. CDR1 is MNHNS, CDR2 SASEGT, per germline. The CDR3 has 14 residues. With 6 bases clipped from V and 7 bases from J, the junction kept 4 bases outside the gene matches. The DNA for the CDR3 is TGTGCCAGCAGAGGACAGGGGGCAGGTGAAAAACTGTTTTTT. This encodes CASRGQGAGEKLFF.

On this clonotype: A read error may produce the germline difference seen at one junction end. The chain carries TRBV2 and TRBJ2-1, with D maybe TRBD1 (6 bases). In germline, CDR1 is SNHLY, CDR2 FYNNEI. CDR3 length: 14 residues. DNA for the CDR3: TGTACCAGCAGCCCCGACAGGCTGTATGGTGAGCAGTTCTTC. Residues: CTSSPDRLYGEQFF. Supplemented by reference TRBV2 and TRBJ2-1, the full variable domain reads EPEVTQTPSHQVTQMGQEVILRCVPISNHLYFYWYRQILGQKVEFLVSFYNNEISEKSEIFDDQFSVERPDGSNFTLKIRSTKLEDSAMYFCTSSPDRLYGEQFFGPGTRLTVL.

The sample holds a few counts of this clonotype. The rearrangement joins TRBV20-1 to TRBJ1-6; 10 bases are a match to TRBD1. Germline loops: CDR1 DFQATT, CDR2 SNEGSKA (reference sequence). With 6 bases clipped from V and 8 bases from J, the junction kept 1 base outside the gene matches. This CDR3 is 12 amino acids long. CDR3 in amino acids: CSAGTGDSPLHF. CDR3 DNA: TGCAGTGCCGGGACAGGGGATTCACCCCTCCACTTT.

About this clonotype: Just one base apart from a much larger clone, this may be a read error. The chain recombines TRBV5-4 with TRBJ2-7; TRBD1 matches at 9 bases. The CDR3 spans 14 residues. Germline CDR1 reads SGHNT; CDR2 reads YYREEE (reference sequence). With V trimmed by 2 bases and J by 5 bases, 5 bases remained unmatched. CDR3 amino acids: CASSFRDRDHEQYF. CDR3 nucleotides: TGTGCCAGCAGCTTCCGGGACAGGGACCACGAGCAGTACTTC.

In regard to this clonotype: Being one base from a much bigger clone, this may be a read error. The J gene is TRBJ2-1, the V gene TRBV2; no firm D call. From germline, CDR1 is SNHLY and CDR2 FYNNEI. CDR3 size: 13 residues. Trimming removed 3 bases from V and 13 bases from J, with 16 bases in between. CDR3 region: CASSDSYQETQFF. The CDR3 coding sequence is TGTGCCAGCAGTGATTCGTACCAAGAGACCCAGTTCTTC.

This clonotype was counted between two and nine times. The chain joins TRBV11-2 to TRBJ2-1; TRBD2 matches at 9 bases. CDR3 length equals 18 residues. Germline CDR1 reads SGHAT; CDR2 reads FQNNGV. V was pared by 5 bases and J by 6 bases, with 17 bases of the junction left unmatched. For the CDR3, the DNA is TGTGCCAGCAGCCCTCTTAAAGGGAGCGGGAGGAGGGGCAATGAGCAGTTCTTC. Encoded protein: CASSPLKGSGRRGNEQFF. Complete variable domain (other parts from reference TRBV11-2 and TRBJ2-1): EAGVAQSPRYKIIEKRQSVAFWCNPISGHATLYWYQQILGQGPKLLIQFQNNGVVDDSQLPKDRFSAERLKGVDSTLKIQPAKLEDSAVYLCASSPLKGSGRRGNEQFFGPGTRLTVL.

In DNA form, the CDR3 reads TGTGCCAGCAGCCCGCCAGCGGGAGGGGCAGAGACCCAGTACTTC. This gives the protein CASSPPAGGAETQYF. V gene TRBV7-2 combines with J gene TRBJ2-5; 10 bases are a match to TRBD2. Germline loops: CDR1 SGHTA, CDR2 FQGNSA. V shed 5 bases and J 4 bases; nucleotides not matched to a gene: 7. The CDR3 has 15 residues.

V and J are TRBV7-6 and TRBJ2-1; 7 nucleotides line up with TRBD1. The V and J ends lost 4 bases and 5 bases, in that order; junction bases with no gene match: 20. The length of the CDR3 is 19 residues. Germline V gene data show CDR1 as SGHVS and CDR2 as FNYEAQ. The CDR3, as DNA: TGTGCCAGCAGCTCCTCGGTTATGGCTGACAGGGTCAGAGACAATGAGCAGTTCTTC. Its translation is CASSSSVMADRVRDNEQFF.

A note on this clonotype: This may come from a read error, since a much larger clone is one base off. The J gene is TRBJ2-7, the V gene TRBV12-3 or TRBV12-4, with 8 bases matching TRBD1. The CDR3 has 14 residues. Trimming took 6 bases from V and 8 from J; bases not matched to a gene: 12. The CDR3 sequence is CASSGQGRTEKQYF. The CDR3 DNA follows: TGTGCCAGCAGCGGACAGGGTCGGACCGAAAAGCAGTACTTC.

This clonotype was counted a few times. A much more abundant neighbour one base away suggests this may be a read error. The V gene is TRBV7-2, the J gene TRBJ1-4, with 7 bases fitting TRBD1. The V gene's germline CDR1 is SGHTA and CDR2 FQGNSA. This CDR3 spans 15 amino acids. V trimming: 6 bases; J trimming: 8 bases; junction bases outside the gene matches: 12. CDR3 sequence reads: CASSPSTGPGEKLFF. The CDR3, as DNA: TGTGCCAGCAGTCCCTCGACAGGGCCTGGAGAAAAACTGTTTTTT.

The chain combines TRBV27 with TRBJ2-7; D perhaps matches TRBD1 (6 bases). This CDR3 spans 13 amino acids. Germline CDR1 reads MNHEY; CDR2 reads SMNVEV (reference sequence). With 5 bases removed from V and 2 bases from J, the gap between germline ends came to 10 bases. CDR3 in amino acids: CASSRGYTYEQYF. The CDR3 DNA is TGTGCCAGCAGTAGGGGGTACACCTACGAGCAGTACTTC.

The rearrangement uses TRBV7-9 and TRBJ2-3; D is undetermined. CDR1 and CDR2 (germline): SEHNR, FQNEAQ (reference sequence). The germline V and J ends were trimmed by 5 bases and 0 bases, with 15 bases remaining between them. The CDR3 length is 16 residues. CDR3 DNA: TGTGCCAGCAGCCACTTTAAGGGTTTAAGCACAGATACGCAGTATTTT. It is translated as CASSHFKGLSTDTQYF.

With regard to this clonotype: A single base separates this from a much larger clone, so it may be a read error. V usage is TRBV7-2 and J usage is TRBJ2-7; 8 nucleotides line up with TRBD1. This CDR3 region has 14 residues. Germline values: CDR1 SGHTA, CDR2 FQGNSA. DNA for the CDR3: TGTGTCAGCAGCGGACAGGGAAGCTCCTACGAGCAGTACTTC. Protein product: CVSSGQGSSYEQYF.

This clonotype came up a few times. The CDR3 is CASSQVRGRQEKLFF. CDR3 bases: TGTGCCAGCAGCCAAGTCAGGGGGCGGCAAGAAAAACTGTTTTTT. The rearrangement links TRBV14 to TRBJ1-4; 8 bases are shared with TRBD1. The CDR3 covers 15 residues. Germline CDR1 is SGHDN and CDR2 is FVKESK. The V gene end was trimmed by 1 base and the J gene end by 8 bases; junction bases not matched to a gene: 6.

V gene TRBV12-3 or TRBV12-4 combines with J gene TRBJ1-2; TRBD1 matches at 9 bases. Trimming at V came to 6 bases and at J to 7 bases, leaving 9 bases not matched to a gene. The CDR3 totals 14 residues. CDR3 coding DNA: TGTGCCAGCAGCCCACAGGGGGCGCCGGGTGGCTACACCTTC. Its translation: CASSPQGAPGGYTF.

The chain employs TRBV5-4 and TRBJ2-7; 7 bases fit TRBD2. Germline trimming cut 4 bases from V and 2 bases from J; bases unmatched to any gene: 9. CDR3 length equals 15 residues. The germline CDR1 and CDR2 sequences are SGHNT and YYREEE (reference sequence). This CDR3 reads CASSPTSGVPYEQYF. Written as DNA, the CDR3 is TGTGCCAGCAGCCCTACCAGCGGGGTCCCCTACGAGCAGTACTTC.